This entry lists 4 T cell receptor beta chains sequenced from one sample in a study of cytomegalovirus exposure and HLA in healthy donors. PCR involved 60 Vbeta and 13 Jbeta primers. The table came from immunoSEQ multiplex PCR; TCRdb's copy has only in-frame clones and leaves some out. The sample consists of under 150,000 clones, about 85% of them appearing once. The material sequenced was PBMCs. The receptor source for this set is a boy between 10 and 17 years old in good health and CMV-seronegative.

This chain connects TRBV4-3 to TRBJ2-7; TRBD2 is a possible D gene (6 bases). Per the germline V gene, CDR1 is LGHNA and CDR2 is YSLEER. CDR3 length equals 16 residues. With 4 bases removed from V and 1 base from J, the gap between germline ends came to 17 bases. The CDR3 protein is CASSPRSGSVSYEQYF. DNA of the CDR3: TGCGCCAGCAGCCCGAGATCCGGGAGCGTATCCTACGAGCAGTACTTC.

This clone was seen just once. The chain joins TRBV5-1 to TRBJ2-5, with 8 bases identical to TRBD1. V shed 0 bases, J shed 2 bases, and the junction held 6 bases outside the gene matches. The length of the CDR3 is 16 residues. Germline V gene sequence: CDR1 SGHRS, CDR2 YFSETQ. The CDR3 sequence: CASSLEGQGIQETQYF. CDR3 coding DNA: TGCGCCAGCAGCTTGGAAGGACAGGGAATACAAGAGACCCAGTACTTC. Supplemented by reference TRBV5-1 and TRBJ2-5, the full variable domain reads KAGVTQTPRYLIKTRGQQVTLSCSPISGHRSVSWYQQTPGQGLQFLFEYFSETQRNKGNFPGRFSGRQFSNSRSEMNVSTLELGDSALYLCASSLEGQGIQETQYFGPGTRLLVL.

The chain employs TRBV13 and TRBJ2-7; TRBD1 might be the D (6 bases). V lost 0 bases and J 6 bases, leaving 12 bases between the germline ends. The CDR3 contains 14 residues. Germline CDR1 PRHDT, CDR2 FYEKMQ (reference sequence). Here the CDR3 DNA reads TGTGCCAGCAGCTTAGGCCCCGTGGGGGCCGAGCAGTACTTC. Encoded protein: CASSLGPVGAEQYF.

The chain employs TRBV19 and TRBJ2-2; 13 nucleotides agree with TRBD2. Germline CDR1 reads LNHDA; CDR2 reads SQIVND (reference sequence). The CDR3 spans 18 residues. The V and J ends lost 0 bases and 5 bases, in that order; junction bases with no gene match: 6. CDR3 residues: CASSIDTSGGVETGELFF. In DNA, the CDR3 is TGTGCCAGTAGTATAGATACTAGCGGGGGGGTTGAAACCGGGGAGCTGTTTTTT. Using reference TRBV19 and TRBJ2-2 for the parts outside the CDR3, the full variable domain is DGGITQSPKYLFRKEGQNVTLSCEQNLNHDAMYWYRQDPGQGLRLIYYSQIVNDFQKGDIAEGYSVSREKKESFPLTVTSAQKNPTAFYLCASSIDTSGGVETGELFFGEGSRLTVL.